Listed below are T cell receptor beta chains from one sample, sequenced in a study of blood T cells in healthy people across ages. TCRdb passed the 5' RACE reads through MiXCR, listing each CDR3 protein once. Among 1.4 million or so distinct CDR3 sequences listed, under 55% were seen once. The sample taken for sequencing was blood. Receptors were obtained from a woman aged 18-35 years in good health. Both conserved end residues are part of each CDR3. A D gene is named only where the DNA matches it firmly. Size tells how often a clone was seen (once, few, many) or the class of an expanded clone, and some rows leave it out.

len	v_gene	d_gene	j_gene	abundance	CDR3aa	CDR3nt
12	TRBV20-1	NA	TRBJ2-7	NA	CSARAGTHEQYF	TGCAGTGCTAGGGCCGGGACCCACGAGCAGTACTTC
15	TRBV7-2	NA	TRBJ1-5	NA	CASSPGKVSNQPQHF	TGTGCCAGCAGCCCCGGGAAAGTTAGCAATCAGCCCCAGCATTTT
14	TRBV7-2	NA	TRBJ2-3	NA	CASSPPWGRDTQYF	TGTGCCAGCAGCCCCCCATGGGGCAGGGATACGCAGTATTTT
16	TRBV7-9	NA	TRBJ2-3	few	CASSLARGESTDTQYF	TGTGCCAGCAGCTTAGCGAGGGGGGAGAGCACAGATACGCAGTATTTT
19	TRBV7-9	TRBD2	TRBJ2-1	NA	CASSIGLAGLVRNYGEQFF	TGTGCCAGCAGCATAGGACTAGCGGGACTGGTTCGGAACTACGGTGAGCAGTTCTTC
14	TRBV4-2	TRBD2	TRBJ2-5	NA	CASSPSVPGGTQYF	TGTGCCAGCAGCCCCAGCGTTCCGGGAGGAACCCAGTACTTC
19	TRBV25-1	TRBD2	TRBJ2-6	once	CACSEGTSGRSFGANVLTF	TGTGCCTGCAGTGAAGGGACTAGCGGGAGATCTTTTGGGGCCAACGTCCTGACTTTC
13	TRBV12-3/TRBV12-4	NA	TRBJ2-3	NA	CTSKPDRTDTQYF	TGTACCAGCAAACCCGACAGAACAGATACGCAGTATTTT
17	TRBV28	TRBD1	TRBJ1-1	NA	CASSSPRTGGGNTEAFF	TGTGCCAGCAGTTCCCCTCGGACAGGGGGGGGAAACACTGAAGCTTTCTTT
14	TRBV10-1	TRBD1	TRBJ2-1	few	CASVQGSTYDEQFF	TGCGCCAGTGTACAGGGGAGTACATACGATGAGCAGTTCTTC
16	TRBV3-1	NA	TRBJ1-2	NA	CASSQGPMGDIYGYTF	TGTGCCAGCAGCCAAGGCCCCATGGGAGACATCTATGGCTACACCTTC
17	TRBV6-6	TRBD1	TRBJ2-7	NA	CASIPGQRMGEGFEQYF	TGTGCCAGCATCCCGGGACAGAGAATGGGTGAAGGGTTCGAGCAGTACTTC
14	TRBV12-5	TRBD2	TRBJ2-7	NA	CASGLLSGYNEQYF	TGTGCTAGTGGTTTGCTTAGCGGGTACAATGAGCAGTACTTC
18	TRBV6-1	NA	TRBJ1-1	many	CASSETMRGLRRNTEAFF	TGTGCCAGCAGTGAGACGATGCGGGGTCTAAGGAGGAACACTGAAGCTTTCTTT
15	TRBV5-1	TRBD1	TRBJ1-1	NA	CASSLPQGGNTEAFF	TGCGCCAGCAGCTTACCACAGGGGGGAAACACTGAAGCTTTCTTT
15	TRBV7-2	NA	TRBJ2-7	NA	CASSGSDYPSSEQYF	TGTGCCAGCAGCGGATCAGACTATCCCTCTTCCGAGCAGTACTTC
16	TRBV4-1	TRBD1	TRBJ1-1	few	CASSQTWTGGGTEAFF	TGCGCCAGCAGCCAAACCTGGACAGGGGGCGGCACTGAAGCTTTCTTT
14	TRBV30	NA	TRBJ1-2	NA	CAWSVRDRVYGYTF	TGTGCCTGGAGTGTACGGGATCGGGTCTATGGCTACACCTTC
13	TRBV29-1	TRBD1	TRBJ2-7	NA	CSVVVTGGDEQYF	TGCAGCGTTGTTGTGACAGGGGGCGACGAGCAGTACTTC
13	TRBV29-1	TRBD1	TRBJ1-5	NA	CSVAQGGGQPQHF	TGCAGCGTGGCCCAGGGGGGAGGTCAGCCCCAGCATTTT
14	TRBV20-1	TRBD1	TRBJ1-6	NA	CSARWTGVQSPLHF	TGCAGTGCCCGCTGGACAGGGGTTCAATCACCCCTCCACTTT
19	TRBV20-1	TRBD1	TRBJ1-2	few	CSARDRDRGRRLPGYGYTF	TGCAGTGCTAGAGATAGGGACAGGGGGCGCCGGTTACCGGGCTATGGCTACACCTTC
16	TRBV7-8	NA	TRBJ2-7	many	CASSFSGTLFSYEQYF	TGTGCCAGCAGCTTCTCCGGGACATTGTTCTCCTACGAGCAGTACTTC
14	TRBV9	NA	TRBJ1-1	NA	CASSAPDGNPEAFF	TGTGCCAGCAGCGCCCCGGACGGGAACCCTGAAGCTTTCTTT
10	TRBV6-7	NA	TRBJ1-1	few	CASKDKGAFF	TGTGCCAGCAAGGATAAGGGGGCTTTCTTT
14	TRBV11-1	NA	TRBJ2-3	few	CASSLRLETDTQYF	TGTGCCAGCAGCTTAAGACTAGAAACAGATACGCAGTATTTT
14	TRBV20-1	NA	TRBJ1-2	NA	CSAETGFRARGYTF	TGCAGTGCTGAGACCGGGTTTAGGGCGCGGGGCTACACCTTC
13	TRBV29-1	NA	TRBJ1-1	NA	CSVGTAISTEAFF	TGCAGCGTTGGGACAGCTATTTCCACTGAAGCTTTCTTT
13	TRBV11-1	TRBD1	TRBJ1-1	few	CASSPGQEFEAFF	TGTGCCAGCAGTCCAGGACAGGAGTTTGAAGCTTTCTTT
13	TRBV5-1	NA	TRBJ2-3	NA	CASSLVGAGTQYF	TGCGCCAGCAGCTTGGTCGGGGCGGGCACGCAGTATTTT
14	TRBV20-1	NA	TRBJ2-1	NA	CSARDSGSRNEQFF	TGCAGTGCTAGAGATTCCGGGTCGCGAAATGAGCAGTTCTTC
12	TRBV20-1	NA	TRBJ2-4	few	CSARDSKNIQYF	TGCAGTGCTAGGGATAGCAAAAACATTCAGTACTTC
13	TRBV29-1	NA	TRBJ2-7	NA	CSVDGGTAYEQYF	TGCAGCGTTGACGGCGGGACCGCCTACGAGCAGTACTTC